This is a list of T cell receptor beta chains from one sample in a study of human T cells and chemical hapten exposure. TCRdb independently ran MiXCR on the RACE reads; one entry per CDR3 protein. The repertoire consists of about 30,000 distinct CDR3 sequences, with about 5% occurring once and the leading ten covering about 5.6%. The starting material was whole blood, obtained in connection with sensitization to the hapten diphenylcyclopropenone (DPC). The receptor set was obtained from a man in his thirties or forties with alopecia areata. Some clones in this sample may be carry-over from other donors' samples. The CDR3 runs from the conserved cysteine through the conserved F or W. The listing skips clone size in some rows; elsewhere it reads once, few, many or a size class.

V,size,CDR3
TRBV11-2,many,CASSSDTNYGYTF
TRBV20-1,many,CSASTGHYPDHTF
TRBV3-1,many,CASSLIPTGELFF
TRBV7-9,NA,CASSSTIEDTQYF
TRBV29-1,NA,CSVAHEAHNEQFF
TRBV11-2,many,CASSPTSGSTGELFF
TRBV9,many,CASSAETSPLHF
TRBV4-3,many,CASSQDLAVNQPQHF
TRBV20-1,many,CSALTGNFADTQYF
TRBV27,NA,CASGKRGQNFSAGAFF